This T cell receptor (beta chain) was observed in a study of T cell responses to AZD1222 COVID-19 vaccine. Findings and limits, study-wide: Most donors were white British, females outnumbered males, and clonal diversity was possibly underestimated. Unmutated variant regions are reportedly targeted by nearly half of spike-specific TCRs. Baseline seropositivity occurred in only a handful of AZD1222 recipients. Repertoire sampling was restricted to post-peak T cell response timepoints.

About this clone itself: Its antigen remains unknown.

Some clones are missing from TCRdb's copy, which holds only in-frame ones; the method was immunoSEQ multiplex PCR. The sample contains 180,000 or so clones, roughly 92% of which appear only once. This CDR3 contains 15 residues. Germline V gene sequence: CDR1 LGHNT, CDR2 FRNRAP. Trimming removed 0 bases from V and 3 bases from J, with 8 bases in between. The sequence was collected from an adult who received the AZD1222 COVID-19 vaccine. The sample consisted of peripheral blood, taken 28 days after the second AZD1222 dose. The chain uses TRBV12-5 and TRBJ2-2; D is tentatively TRBD1 or TRBD2 (5 bases each). The CDR3 region is CASGLVVGDTGELFF. Written as DNA, the CDR3 is TGTGCTAGTGGTTTGGTAGTGGGGGACACCGGGGAGCTGTTTTTT.